The following is a T cell receptor beta chain sequence with its context. Its target is not known. A J-beta primer mix and a sample-barcoded 5' primer were used in a second PCR of roughly 6 to 11 cycles. MiXCR, applied by TCRdb to the 5' RACE reads, yields one record per CDR3 protein. The sample lists about 750,000 distinct CDR3 sequences; about 55% were seen once. The sample belongs to a study of blood T cells in healthy people across ages. Study findings and constraints: A strong correlation between TCR beta diversity and naive T cell percentage was seen. Diversity figures derived from one million T cells were judged to underestimate the true value.

The CDR3 has 14 amino acids. Per sample, at least 6 micrograms of total RNA were extracted. Sequenced input: blood. This TCR derives from a man at least 80 years old in good health. The rearrangement links TRBV21-1 to TRBJ1-2. TRBV21-1 is a listed pseudogene. This CDR3 is CASSAYGANYGYTF. CDR3 bases: TGTGCCAGCAGCGCGTACGGGGCTAACTATGGCTACACCTTC.